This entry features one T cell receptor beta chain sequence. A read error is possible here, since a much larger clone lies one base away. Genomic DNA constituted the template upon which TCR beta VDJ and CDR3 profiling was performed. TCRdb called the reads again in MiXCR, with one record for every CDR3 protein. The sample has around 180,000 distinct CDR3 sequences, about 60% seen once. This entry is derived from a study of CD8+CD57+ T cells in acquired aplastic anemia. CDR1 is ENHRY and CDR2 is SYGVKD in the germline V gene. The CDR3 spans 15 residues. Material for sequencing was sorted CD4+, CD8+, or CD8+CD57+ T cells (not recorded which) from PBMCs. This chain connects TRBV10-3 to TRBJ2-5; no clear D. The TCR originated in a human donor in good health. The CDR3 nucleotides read TGTGCCATCAGTGAGTCGAGTCAGGCCCAAGAGACCCAGCACTTC. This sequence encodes CAISESSQAQETQHF.